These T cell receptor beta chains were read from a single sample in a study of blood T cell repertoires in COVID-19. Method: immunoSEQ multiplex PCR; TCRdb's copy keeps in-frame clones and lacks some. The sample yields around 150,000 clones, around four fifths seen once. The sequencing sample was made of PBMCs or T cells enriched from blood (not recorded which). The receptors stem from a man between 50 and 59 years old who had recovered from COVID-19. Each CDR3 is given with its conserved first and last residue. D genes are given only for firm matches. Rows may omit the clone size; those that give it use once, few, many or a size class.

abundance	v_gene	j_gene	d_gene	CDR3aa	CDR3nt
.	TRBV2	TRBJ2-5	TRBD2	CASKLAGEETQYF	TGTGCCAGCAAACTAGCGGGGGAGGAGACCCAGTACTTC
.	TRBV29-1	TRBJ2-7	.	CSVESRNAEQYF	TGCAGCGTTGAGAGTAGAAATGCCGAGCAGTACTTC
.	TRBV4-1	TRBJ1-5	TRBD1	CASSQTMGILDRGRGGPQHF	TGCGCCAGCAGCCAAACCATGGGGATCCTCGACAGGGGGCGAGGTGGACCCCAGCATTTT
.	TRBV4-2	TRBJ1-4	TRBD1	CASSTGEATNEKLFF	TGTGCCAGCAGCACAGGGGAGGCAACTAATGAAAAACTGTTTTTT
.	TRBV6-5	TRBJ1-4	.	CASSYRTGEKLFF	TGTGCCAGCAGTTACCGTACAGGGGAAAAACTGTTTTTT
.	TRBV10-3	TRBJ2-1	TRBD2	CAISESVGSGGRTYNEQFF	TGTGCCATCAGTGAGTCGGTCGGTAGCGGGGGGCGCACCTACAATGAGCAGTTCTTC
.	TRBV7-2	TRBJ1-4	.	CASSLGQLEKLFF	TGTGCCAGCAGCTTAGGACAGTTAGAAAAACTGTTTTTT
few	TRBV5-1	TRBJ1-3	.	CASSPSGGLSSGNTIYF	TGCGCCAGCAGCCCGTCGGGGGGATTGAGCTCTGGAAACACCATATATTTT
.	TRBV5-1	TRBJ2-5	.	CASSLIPVGLKQETQYF	TGCGCCAGCAGCTTGATCCCGGTGGGACTGAAACAAGAGACCCAGTACTTC
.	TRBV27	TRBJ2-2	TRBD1	CASSWTGFGELFF	TGTGCCAGCAGTTGGACAGGATTCGGGGAGCTGTTTTTT
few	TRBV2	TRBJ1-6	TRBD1	CASSGTGGLWPLHF	TGTGCCAGCTCTGGGACAGGGGGTTTATGGCCCCTCCACTTT
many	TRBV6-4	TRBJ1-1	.	CASSEGANTEAFF	TGTGCCAGCAGTGAGGGGGCAAACACTGAAGCTTTCTTT
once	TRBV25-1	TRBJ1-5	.	CASSELGLNQPQHF	TGTGCCAGCAGTGAACTGGGACTCAATCAGCCCCAGCATTTT
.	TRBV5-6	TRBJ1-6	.	CASSFGPGLNSPLHF	TGTGCCAGCAGCTTCGGACCGGGACTGAATTCACCCCTCCACTTT
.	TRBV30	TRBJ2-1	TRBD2	CAWSSLAGGNEQFF	TGTGCCTGGAGCTCTCTAGCGGGGGGGAATGAGCAGTTCTTC
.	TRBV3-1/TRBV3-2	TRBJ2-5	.	CASSQGLTQETQYF	TGTGCCAGCAGCCAAGGACTTACCCAAGAGACCCAGTACTTC
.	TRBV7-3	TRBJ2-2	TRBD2	CASSPPGLVRELFF	TGTGCCAGCAGCCCCCCGGGACTAGTCCGGGAGCTGTTTTTT
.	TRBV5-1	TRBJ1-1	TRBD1	CASSFRPGQGAEAFF	TGCGCCAGCAGCTTTCGACCGGGACAGGGGGCTGAAGCTTTCTTT
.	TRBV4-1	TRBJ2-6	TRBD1	CASSQGTGPSGANVLTF	TGCGCCAGCAGCCAAGGGACAGGGCCTTCTGGGGCCAACGTCCTGACTTTC
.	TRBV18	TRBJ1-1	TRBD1	CASSIQGETEAFF	TGTGCCAGCTCCATTCAGGGGGAGACTGAAGCTTTCTTT
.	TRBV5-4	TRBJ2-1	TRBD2	CASSYAGGPGNEQFF	TGTGCCAGCAGCTACGCGGGGGGGCCTGGAAATGAGCAGTTCTTC
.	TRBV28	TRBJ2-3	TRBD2	CASGRLAGGSDTQYF	TGTGCCAGCGGCAGACTAGCGGGAGGGTCAGATACGCAGTATTTT
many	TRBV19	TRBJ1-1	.	CASSIRSGIEAFF	TGTGCCAGTAGTATTCGTTCGGGGATTGAAGCTTTCTTT
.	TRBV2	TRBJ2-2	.	CASSRSNTGELFF	TGTGCCAGCAGCAGGTCGAACACCGGGGAGCTGTTTTTT
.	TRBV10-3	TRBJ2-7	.	CAISETPYEQYF	TGTGCCATCAGTGAGACTCCCTACGAGCAGTACTTC
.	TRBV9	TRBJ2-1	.	CASSVEPGANEQFF	TGTGCCAGCAGCGTAGAACCTGGGGCGAATGAGCAGTTCTTC
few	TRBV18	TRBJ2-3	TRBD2	CASSPPRVAGGQDTQYF	TGTGCCAGCTCACCACCGAGGGTAGCGGGGGGGCAAGATACGCAGTATTTT
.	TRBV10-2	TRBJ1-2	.	CASSSGNNYGYTF	TGCGCCAGCAGTTCCGGGAATAACTATGGCTACACCTTC
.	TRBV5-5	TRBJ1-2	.	CASTTYAYGYTF	TGTGCCAGCACCACCTACGCCTATGGCTACACCTTC
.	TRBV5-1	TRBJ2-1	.	CASSLENVSPGYNEQFF	TGCGCCAGCAGCTTGGAGAACGTCTCCCCGGGCTACAATGAGCAGTTCTTC
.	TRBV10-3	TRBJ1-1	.	CAISESEGVTEAFF	TGTGCCATCAGTGAGTCAGAGGGGGTGACTGAAGCTTTCTTT
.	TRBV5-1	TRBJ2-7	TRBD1	CASSPGQGRYEQYF	TGCGCCAGCAGCCCAGGACAGGGTAGGTACGAGCAGTACTTC
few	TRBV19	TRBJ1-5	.	CASSIQGSNQPQHF	TGTGCCAGTAGTATACAGGGAAGCAATCAGCCCCAGCATTTT
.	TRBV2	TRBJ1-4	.	CASSGRQGSILDEKLFF	TGTGCCAGCAGTGGTCGTCAGGGTAGCATACTGGACGAAAAACTGTTTTTT
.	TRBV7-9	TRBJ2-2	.	CASSDFTGELFF	TGTGCCAGCAGCGACTTCACCGGGGAGCTGTTTTTT
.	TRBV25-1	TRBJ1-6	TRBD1	CASSDSDRGNSPLHF	TGTGCCAGCAGTGACTCGGACAGGGGTAATTCACCCCTCCACTTT
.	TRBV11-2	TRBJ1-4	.	CASSSGTLAEKLFF	TGTGCCAGCAGCTCCGGGACTCTAGCTGAAAAACTGTTTTTT
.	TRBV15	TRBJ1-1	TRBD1	CATSRRTGGFRTEAFF	TGTGCCACCAGCAGGAGGACAGGGGGGTTTCGCACTGAAGCTTTCTTT
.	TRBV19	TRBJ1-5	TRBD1	CASSSGTGENQPQHF	TGTGCCAGTAGTTCCGGGACAGGGGAAAATCAGCCCCAGCATTTT
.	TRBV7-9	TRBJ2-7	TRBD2	CASSLLAGGPVHEQYF	TGTGCCAGCAGTCTGCTAGCGGGGGGGCCGGTCCACGAGCAGTACTTC
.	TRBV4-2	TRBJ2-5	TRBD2	CASSQELAGGRPQETQYF	TGTGCCAGCAGCCAAGAACTAGCGGGGGGCCGCCCCCAAGAGACCCAGTACTTC
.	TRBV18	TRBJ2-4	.	CASSPPGHKNIQYF	TGTGCCAGCTCACCGCCGGGACATAAAAACATTCAGTACTTC
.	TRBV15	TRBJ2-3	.	CATSREFTGTSTDTQYF	TGTGCCACCAGCAGAGAATTTACAGGGACCAGCACAGATACGCAGTATTTT
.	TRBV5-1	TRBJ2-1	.	CASSLGTTISYNEQFF	TGCGCCAGCAGCTTGGGGACTACGATATCCTACAATGAGCAGTTCTTC
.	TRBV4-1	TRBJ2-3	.	CASSPLWAADTQYF	TGCGCCAGCAGCCCCCTATGGGCCGCAGATACGCAGTATTTT
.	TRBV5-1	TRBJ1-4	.	CASSTVATNEKLFF	TGCGCCAGCAGCACAGTTGCAACTAATGAAAAACTGTTTTTT
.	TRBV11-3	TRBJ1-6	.	CASSLETANNSPLHF	TGTGCCAGCAGCTTAGAGACAGCTAATAATTCACCCCTCCACTTT
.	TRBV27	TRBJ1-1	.	CASSLTGVYTEAFF	TGTGCCAGCAGTTTAACGGGGGTATACACTGAAGCTTTCTTT
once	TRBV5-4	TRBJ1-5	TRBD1	CASSSRDRGPVSPQHF	TGTGCCAGCAGCTCCCGGGACAGGGGTCCCGTATCGCCCCAGCATTTT
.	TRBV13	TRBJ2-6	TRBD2	CASSKRLAGANVLTF	TGTGCCAGCAGCAAAAGACTAGCGGGGGCCAACGTCCTGACTTTC
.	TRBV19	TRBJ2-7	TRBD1	CASSTGDRGYEQYF	TGTGCCAGTAGTACCGGGGACAGGGGGTACGAGCAGTACTTC
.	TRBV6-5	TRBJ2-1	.	CASRPDYSSYNEQFF	TGTGCCAGCAGGCCGGACTATAGCTCCTACAATGAGCAGTTCTTC
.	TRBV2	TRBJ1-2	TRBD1	CASRGDRGKGYTF	TGTGCCAGCAGGGGGGACAGGGGGAAAGGCTACACCTTC
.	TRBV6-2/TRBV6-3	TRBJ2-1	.	CASSYSEPLGEQFF	TGTGCCAGCAGTTACTCGGAACCGTTGGGCGAGCAGTTCTTC
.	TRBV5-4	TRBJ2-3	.	CASSFRGGRTDTQYF	TGTGCCAGCAGCTTTCGCGGGGGCCGCACAGATACGCAGTATTTT
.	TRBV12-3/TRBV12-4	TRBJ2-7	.	CASSPRSYEQYF	TGTGCCAGCAGTCCTAGGTCCTACGAGCAGTACTTC
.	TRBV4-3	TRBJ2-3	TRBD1	CASSQTGGDTQYF	TGCGCCAGCAGCCAAACAGGGGGCGATACGCAGTATTTT
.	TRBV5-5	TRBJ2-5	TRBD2	CASSFVATASGQETQYF	TGTGCCAGCAGCTTTGTTGCCACGGCTAGCGGCCAAGAGACCCAGTACTTC
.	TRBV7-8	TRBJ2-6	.	CASSSGVGSGANVLTF	TGTGCCAGCAGCTCGGGTGTAGGCAGTGGGGCCAACGTCCTGACTTTC
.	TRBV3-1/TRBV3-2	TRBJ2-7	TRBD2	CASSQHSGGAGTEQYF	TGTGCCAGCAGCCAGCACTCAGGTGGAGCGGGAACCGAGCAGTACTTC